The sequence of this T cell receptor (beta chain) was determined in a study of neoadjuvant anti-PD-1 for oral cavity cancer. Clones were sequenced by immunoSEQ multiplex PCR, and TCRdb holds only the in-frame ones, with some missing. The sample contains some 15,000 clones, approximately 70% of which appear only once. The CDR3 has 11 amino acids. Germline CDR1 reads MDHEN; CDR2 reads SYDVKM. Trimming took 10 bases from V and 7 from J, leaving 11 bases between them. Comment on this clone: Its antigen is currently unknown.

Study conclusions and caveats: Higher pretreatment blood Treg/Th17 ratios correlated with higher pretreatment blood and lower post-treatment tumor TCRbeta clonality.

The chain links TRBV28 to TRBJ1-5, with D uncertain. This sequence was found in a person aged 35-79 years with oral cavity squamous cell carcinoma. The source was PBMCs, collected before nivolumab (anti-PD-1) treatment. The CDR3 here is CATKGGQPQHF. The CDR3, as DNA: TGTGCCACAAAGGGAGGCCAGCCCCAGCATTTT. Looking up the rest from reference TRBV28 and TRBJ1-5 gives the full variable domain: DVKVTQSSRYLVKRTGEKVFLECVQDMDHENMFWYRQDPGLGLRLIYFSYDVKMKEKGDIPEGYSVSREKKERFSLILESASTNQTSMYLCATKGGQPQHFGDGTRLSIL.